This TCR beta chain was found in a study of cytomegalovirus exposure and HLA in healthy donors. Of note for this clone: Antigen: not known.

It was with 60 Vbeta and 13 Jbeta primers that the PCR ran. Sequencing was performed with immunoSEQ multiplex PCR; in TCRdb, only in-frame clones are kept and a portion is missing. Its table records more than 95,000 clones. Points from the study as a whole: The study recorded over 150 TCR beta chains that were cytomegalovirus-associated.

Germline V gene data show CDR1 as MDHEN and CDR2 as SYDVKM. This CDR3 has 14 amino acids. V lost 5 bases to trimming and J lost 7 bases; unmatched junction nucleotides: 5. This sequence joins TRBV28 and TRBJ2-1; 10 bases fit TRBD1. The material sequenced was PBMCs. The receptor's source is a man in his late teens or twenties in good health and CMV-seronegative. The CDR3 sequence is CASSPRTGGNEQFF. In DNA, the CDR3 is TGTGCCAGCAGTCCACGGACAGGGGGAAATGAGCAGTTCTTC.